Listed here are 19 T cell receptor beta chains from one sample, sequenced in a study of CD8+ T cells in alopecia areata. Sequencing templates came from extracted RNA that was reverse transcribed into cDNA. The data were produced by immunoSEQ multiplex PCR, yet TCRdb's version contains in-frame clones alone and is incomplete. This sample has approximately 140,000 clones, with 87% found just once. The material sequenced was CD8+ T cells sorted from blood, taken at week 0. The source of these receptors is a human donor with alopecia areata.

V is TRBV30 and J is TRBJ2-7; 8 positions agree with TRBD1. With V trimmed by 4 bases and J by 4 bases, 6 bases remained unmatched. The length of the CDR3 is 13 residues. Looked up from germline, CDR1 is GTSNPN and CDR2 is SVGIG (reference sequence). The CDR3 DNA sequence: TGTGCCTGGACTCCCAGGGGGCGTTACGAGCAGTACTTC. Translating it yields CAWTPRGRYEQYF.

The chain has TRBV5-6 and TRBJ2-5; D gene ambiguous. Trimming took 2 bases from V and 4 from J, leaving 6 bases between them. CDR1 and CDR2 from the germline V gene are SGHDT and YYEEEE. This CDR3 contains 12 residues. CDR3 region: CASSFGSETQYF. CDR3 bases: TGTGCCAGCAGCTTCGGCTCAGAGACCCAGTACTTC.

This rearrangement joins TRBV30 to TRBJ2-7; TRBD1 agrees at 11 bases. In germline, CDR1 is GTSNPN, CDR2 SVGIG (reference sequence). Trimming at V came to 0 bases and at J to 3 bases, leaving 4 bases not matched to a gene. This CDR3 region has 15 residues. Here the CDR3 reads CAWSVWGQGVYEQYF. The CDR3 nucleotides read TGTGCCTGGAGTGTATGGGGACAGGGGGTCTACGAGCAGTACTTC.

The CDR3 here is CASSVDVNTEAFF. As DNA, the CDR3 is TGTGCCAGCAGCGTAGACGTGAACACTGAAGCTTTCTTT. The gene calls are TRBV9 and TRBJ1-1; D remains ambiguous. V lost 0 bases to trimming and J lost 0 bases, with 3 bases between them. The CDR3 spans 13 residues. Germline lookup yields CDR1 SGDLS and CDR2 YYNGEE.

The chain is built from TRBV7-9 and TRBJ2-4; the match to TRBD1 covers 9 bases. The germline V gene has CDR1 SEHNR and CDR2 FQNEAQ (reference sequence). The CDR3 consists of 14 residues. Germline trimming cut 5 bases from V and 5 bases from J; bases unmatched to any gene: 4. CDR3 nucleotides: TGTGCCAGCAGCCTCTGGACAGGGGAAAACATTCAGTACTTC. Translated, it gives CASSLWTGENIQYF.

The chain carries TRBV15 and TRBJ1-6, with TRBD1 matching over 7 bases. The CDR3 has 15 amino acids. Trimming took 4 bases from V and 8 from J; bases not matched to a gene: 8. Germline CDR1 is LNHNV and CDR2 is YYDKDF (reference sequence). The CDR3 reads CATSKSGTEDSPLHF. DNA of the CDR3: TGTGCCACCAGCAAGTCCGGGACAGAAGATTCACCCCTCCACTTT.

This clone came up a few times. The chain carries TRBV14 and TRBJ2-7; the D gene is possibly TRBD1 (6 bases). The V end lost 1 base, the J end lost 6 bases, and 10 bases lay between the germline ends. CDR1 is SGHDN and CDR2 is FVKESK in the germline V gene. The CDR3 extends over 13 amino acids. The CDR3 sequence: CASSQVSRGEQYF. The CDR3 bases are TGTGCCAGCAGCCAAGTTAGCAGGGGCGAGCAGTACTTC.

With regard to this clone: Additional DNA sequences in this sample encode the identical CDR3. The rearrangement links TRBV27 to TRBJ2-7; 7 nucleotides align to TRBD2. CDR1 is MNHEY and CDR2 is SMNVEV in the germline V gene (reference sequence). The CDR3 spans 14 residues. The trim removed 4 bases at V and 3 bases at J, leaving 6 bases unmatched. The DNA for the CDR3 is TGTGCCAGCAGTTCGGGGGGAATTGGCTACGAGCAGTACTTC. Translated, it gives CASSSGGIGYEQYF.

This chain links TRBV14 with TRBJ1-1, with D tentatively TRBD1 (5 bases). CDR1 and CDR2 (germline): SGHDN, FVKESK. V gave up 1 base and J gave up 6 bases, with 12 bases separating them. This CDR3 region has 14 residues. The CDR3 here is CASSQVSRAAEAFF. The CDR3, as DNA: TGTGCCAGCAGCCAAGTTTCCAGGGCGGCTGAAGCTTTCTTT.

The chain has TRBV4-1 and TRBJ1-4; the match to TRBD1 covers 11 bases. Germline CDR1 MGHRA, CDR2 YSYEKL. J lost 6 bases, V lost 7 bases, and 4 bases had no gene match. This CDR3 has 14 amino acids. The CDR3 bases are TGCGCCAGCACCTCGGGACAGGGGGATGAAAAACTGTTTTTT. Translating gives CASTSGQGDEKLFF.

The gene calls are TRBV29-1 and TRBJ2-2, with unresolved D. CDR1 and CDR2 from the germline V gene are SQVTM and ANQGSEA. The ends were cut back, 7 bases at V and 0 bases at J, with 9 bases in the middle. CDR3 length: 13 residues. The CDR3: CSGYRANTGELFF. Here the CDR3 DNA reads TGCAGCGGGTATAGGGCGAACACCGGGGAGCTGTTTTTT.

V usage is TRBV29-1 and J usage is TRBJ2-1; D is unresolved. The CDR3 contains 11 residues. With 3 bases removed from V and 8 bases from J, the gap between germline ends came to 8 bases. CDR1 and CDR2 from the germline V gene are SQVTM and ANQGSEA. The CDR3 here is CSVEGLDEQFF. The CDR3 DNA reads TGCAGCGTTGAGGGTTTAGATGAGCAGTTCTTC.

The V gene is TRBV29-1, the J gene TRBJ2-7, with TRBD1 matching 7 bases. Trimming at V came to 6 bases and at J to 2 bases, leaving 16 bases not matched to a gene. CDR3 length: 16 amino acids. CDR1 and CDR2 from the germline V gene are SQVTM and ANQGSEA. The CDR3, as DNA: TGCAGCGTATCCAATTCCGGGACAGCAAACCCCTACGAGCAGTACTTC. It codes for CSVSNSGTANPYEQYF.

This chain connects TRBV27 to TRBJ2-7; TRBD1 matches at 9 bases. Trimming removed 4 bases from V and 4 bases from J; junction bases left unmatched: 11. CDR3 length: 16 residues. Germline V gene data show CDR1 as MNHEY and CDR2 as SMNVEV (reference sequence). CDR3 bases: TGTGCCAGCAGTTGGGTGTCGGGACAGGGTCGGTACGAGCAGTACTTC. Its protein is CASSWVSGQGRYEQYF.

The chain combines TRBV6-5 with TRBJ2-1; D possibly matches TRBD1 or TRBD2 (6 bases each). This CDR3 region has 12 residues. CDR1 MNHEY and CDR2 SVGAGI come from the germline V gene. V gave up 10 bases and J gave up 8 bases, with 15 bases separating them. CDR3 region: CATLVRGDEQFF. CDR3 bases: TGTGCCACCCTTGTGAGGGGGGATGAGCAGTTCTTC.

The chain has TRBV10-3 and TRBJ2-1, with TRBD1 matching over 8 bases. This CDR3 comprises 9 residues. In germline, CDR1 is ENHRY, CDR2 SYGVKD. V was pared by 10 bases and J by 15 bases, with 5 bases of the junction left unmatched. DNA for the CDR3: TGTGCCAGGGACAGGTTGGCGTTCTTC. Translated, it gives CARDRLAFF.

A note on this clone: Germline is not matched at one junction end, which may reflect a read error. The chain has TRBV13 and TRBJ2-7, with 9 positions matching TRBD2. The CDR3 extends over 14 amino acids. Germline V CDR1 and CDR2: PRHDT, FYEKMQ (reference sequence). In nucleotides, the CDR3 is TGTGCCAGCAACTTAGCGGGGGAAGAGGTCGAGCAGTACTTC. Its protein product is CASNLAGEEVEQYF.

J is TRBJ1-5 and V is TRBV18; 9 bases agree with TRBD1. In germline, CDR1 is KGHSH, CDR2 LQKENI. V shed 4 bases, J shed 7 bases, and the junction held 11 bases outside the gene matches. The CDR3 sequence is 16 residues long. The CDR3 bases are TGTGCCAGCTCACTTCAGGGACAGGGTTTCGGACAGCCCCAGCATTTT. Protein product: CASSLQGQGFGQPQHF. The full variable domain, with the rest looked up from reference TRBV18 and TRBJ1-5, is NAGVMQNPRHLVRRRGQEARLRCSPMKGHSHVYWYRQLPEEGLKFMVYLQKENIIDESGMPKERFSAEFPKEGPSILRIQQVVRGDSAAYFCASSLQGQGFGQPQHFGDGTRLSIL.

The J gene is TRBJ2-3, the V gene TRBV6-1, with D perhaps TRBD2 (6 bases). This CDR3 contains 14 residues. Per germline, CDR1 MNHNS and CDR2 SASEGT. The V end was cut by 10 bases, the J end by 0 bases, with 14 bases between. CDR3: CAIPEAGSTDTQYF. The CDR3 nucleotides read TGTGCCATCCCGGAGGCGGGGAGCACAGATACGCAGTATTTT.